This TCR beta chain was found in a study of cytomegalovirus exposure and HLA in healthy donors. The PCR used 60 Vbeta and 13 Jbeta primers. TCRdb's table, derived via immunoSEQ multiplex PCR, lists solely in-frame clones and lacks some. This sample has 80,000 to 95,000 clones, with about nine tenths found just once. Findings of the study overall: HLA allele associations emerged for 15,000 to 20,000 TCR beta sequences in a later analysis, at 0.05 false discovery rate.

J lost 0 bases, V lost 2 bases, and 3 bases had no gene match. Germline assignment: CDR1 MDHEN and CDR2 SYDVKM. The CDR3 spans 15 residues. As regards this clone: Antigen specificity is unknown.

V and J are TRBV28 and TRBJ2-5, with 7 bases lining up with TRBD2. The sequence came from a man aged 25-40 years in good health and CMV-seropositive. Sample: PBMCs. As DNA, the CDR3 is TGTGCCAGCAGTTTAGAGGGGAGGGACCAAGAGACCCAGTACTTC. Its protein product is CASSLEGRDQETQYF.